What follows is one TCR beta chain and its context. Preparation of the TCRbeta library was carried out with unique molecular identifiers. MiXCR, run by TCRdb on the PCR reads, gives a single entry per CDR3 protein. The table lists hundreds of thousands of distinct CDR3 sequences, about 9.5% of them singletons. This CDR3 is 13 amino acids long. Trimming left V 3 bases short and J 4 bases short, with 6 bases between. This entry comes from a study of T-cell reconstitution after alpha-beta-depleted transplantation in children. The clonotype was recovered from a human donor who donated a stem cell graft to a child with acute lymphoblastic leukemia. This chain uses TRBV12-3 or TRBV12-4 with TRBJ1-4; D uncertain. The source material was PBMCs from the stem cell graft donor, sampled from the stem cell graft. The CDR3 DNA reads as TGTGCCAGCAGTTTGGTCAGTAATGAAAAACTGTTTTTT. Residues: CASSLVSNEKLFF.